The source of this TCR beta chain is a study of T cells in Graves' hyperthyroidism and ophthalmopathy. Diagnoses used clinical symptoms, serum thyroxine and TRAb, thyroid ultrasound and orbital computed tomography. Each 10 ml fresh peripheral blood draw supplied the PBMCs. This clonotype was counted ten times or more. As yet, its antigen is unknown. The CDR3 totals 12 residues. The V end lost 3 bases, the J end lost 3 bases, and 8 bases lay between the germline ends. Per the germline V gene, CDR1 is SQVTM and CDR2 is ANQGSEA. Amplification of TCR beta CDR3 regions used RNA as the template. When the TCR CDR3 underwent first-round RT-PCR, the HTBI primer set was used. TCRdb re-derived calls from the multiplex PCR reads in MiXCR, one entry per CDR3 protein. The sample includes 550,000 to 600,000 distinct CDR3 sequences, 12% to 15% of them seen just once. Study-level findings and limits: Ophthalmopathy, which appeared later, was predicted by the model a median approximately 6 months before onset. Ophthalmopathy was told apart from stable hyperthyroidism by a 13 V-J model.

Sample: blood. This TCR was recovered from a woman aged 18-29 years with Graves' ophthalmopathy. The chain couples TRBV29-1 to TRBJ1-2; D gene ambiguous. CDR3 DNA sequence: TGCAGCGTTGACCGGGCCGACTATGGCTACACCTTC. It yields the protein CSVDRADYGYTF.